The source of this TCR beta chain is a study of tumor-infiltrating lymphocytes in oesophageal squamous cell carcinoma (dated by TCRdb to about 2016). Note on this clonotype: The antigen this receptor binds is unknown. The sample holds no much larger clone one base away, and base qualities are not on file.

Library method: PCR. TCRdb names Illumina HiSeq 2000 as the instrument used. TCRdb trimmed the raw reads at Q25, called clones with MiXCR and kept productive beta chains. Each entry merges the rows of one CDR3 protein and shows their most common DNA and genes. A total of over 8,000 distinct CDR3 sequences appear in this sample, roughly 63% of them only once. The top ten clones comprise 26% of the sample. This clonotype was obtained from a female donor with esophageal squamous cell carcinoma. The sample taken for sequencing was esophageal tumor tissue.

CDR3 protein: CASGPQGRSRTQYF. The sequence in DNA is TGTGCCAGCGGTCCCCAAGGACGCTCGAGGACCCAGTACTTC. The rearrangement joined TRBV28 to TRBJ2-7; no D segment can be confidently identified. The DNA end lines up better with TRBJ2-5; the J call may be wrong. The CDR3 contains 14 residues, cysteine and phenylalanine counted. This entry keeps only the CDR3 DNA: 42 bases, framed from base 1. Taken from the germline V gene, the CDR1 and CDR2 loops are MDHEN and SYDVKM.